The rows below give T cell receptor beta chains drawn from one sample of a study of memory CD4+ T cells and cytomegalovirus serostatus. TCRdb's table, derived via immunoSEQ multiplex PCR, lists solely in-frame clones and lacks some. The sample shows about 50,000 clones, 82% of them seen only once. Input material: memory CD4+ T cells from blood. These receptors were obtained from an adult in good health and CMV-seronegative. Each CDR3 is given with its conserved first and last residue. Fields, in order: V gene, D gene, CDR3 length, J gene, CDR3 protein. The D gene is left open where the match is weak.

v_gene: TRBV4-3
d_gene: NA
len: 15
j_gene: TRBJ1-2
CDR3aa: CASSQDRIWSCGYTF

v_gene: TRBV7-2
d_gene: NA
len: 13
j_gene: TRBJ2-7
CDR3aa: CASSLEGGREQYF

v_gene: TRBV28
d_gene: NA
len: 13
j_gene: TRBJ1-5
CDR3aa: CASSLGRNQPQHF

v_gene: TRBV7-9
d_gene: NA
len: 12
j_gene: TRBJ1-5
CDR3aa: CASSNRDQPQHF

v_gene: TRBV4-3
d_gene: NA
len: 19
j_gene: TRBJ1-6
CDR3aa: CASSQDYSDGSSYNSPLHF

v_gene: TRBV11-2
d_gene: NA
len: 14
j_gene: TRBJ2-7
CDR3aa: CASSPNVGTYEQYF

v_gene: TRBV18
d_gene: NA
len: 14
j_gene: TRBJ2-4
CDR3aa: CASSPGAIKNIQYF

v_gene: TRBV6-6
d_gene: NA
len: 15
j_gene: TRBJ1-1
CDR3aa: CASSYSTGLDTEAFF

v_gene: TRBV6-1
d_gene: NA
len: 16
j_gene: TRBJ1-6
CDR3aa: CASSGTRGGYNSPLHF

v_gene: TRBV7-9
d_gene: NA
len: 14
j_gene: TRBJ2-3
CDR3aa: CASSSWVPTDTQYF

v_gene: TRBV7-2
d_gene: NA
len: 14
j_gene: TRBJ1-2
CDR3aa: CASSPRALGRGYTF

v_gene: TRBV11-3
d_gene: NA
len: 12
j_gene: TRBJ2-3
CDR3aa: CASSSDTDTQYF

v_gene: TRBV7-6
d_gene: NA
len: 14
j_gene: TRBJ1-3
CDR3aa: CASRKDSVGGAIYF

v_gene: TRBV30
d_gene: TRBD1
len: 13
j_gene: TRBJ1-4
CDR3aa: CAWGTGKNEKLFF

v_gene: TRBV6-5
d_gene: TRBD1
len: 14
j_gene: TRBJ1-6
CDR3aa: CASRPGGYNSPLHF

v_gene: TRBV28
d_gene: NA
len: 14
j_gene: TRBJ2-1
CDR3aa: CASSWDTRENEQFF

v_gene: TRBV7-2
d_gene: TRBD1
len: 15
j_gene: TRBJ1-3
CDR3aa: CASSLDRGPGNTIYF

v_gene: TRBV4-3
d_gene: NA
len: 15
j_gene: TRBJ2-6
CDR3aa: CASSQRGSGANVLTF

v_gene: TRBV2
d_gene: NA
len: 15
j_gene: TRBJ1-6
CDR3aa: CASSGDKGGYSPLHF

v_gene: TRBV5-1
d_gene: TRBD2
len: 18
j_gene: TRBJ2-3
CDR3aa: CASSFTSGGARRADTQYF

v_gene: TRBV6-1
d_gene: NA
len: 14
j_gene: TRBJ1-5
CDR3aa: CASSPQLSNQPQHF

v_gene: TRBV5-4
d_gene: NA
len: 15
j_gene: TRBJ2-5
CDR3aa: CASSLTGSPQETQYF

v_gene: TRBV2
d_gene: NA
len: 14
j_gene: TRBJ1-2
CDR3aa: CASRRDLRNYGYTF

v_gene: TRBV2
d_gene: NA
len: 14
j_gene: TRBJ1-2
CDR3aa: CASSAQGGGDGYTF

v_gene: TRBV19
d_gene: NA
len: 15
j_gene: TRBJ1-4
CDR3aa: CASSINYSNLEKLFF

v_gene: TRBV29-1
d_gene: NA
len: 15
j_gene: TRBJ2-7
CDR3aa: CSATLKDFRAGEQYF

v_gene: TRBV6-6
d_gene: NA
len: 15
j_gene: TRBJ1-5
CDR3aa: CASSPGTISNQPQHF

v_gene: TRBV4-1
d_gene: NA
len: 16
j_gene: TRBJ2-5
CDR3aa: CASSQEQSGARETQYF

v_gene: TRBV19
d_gene: NA
len: 13
j_gene: TRBJ1-2
CDR3aa: CASSPDRSKGYTF

v_gene: TRBV19
d_gene: NA
len: 13
j_gene: TRBJ2-7
CDR3aa: CASSIRGQYEQYF

v_gene: TRBV4-3
d_gene: NA
len: 15
j_gene: TRBJ2-3
CDR3aa: CASSSGPVATDTQYF

v_gene: TRBV9
d_gene: NA
len: 16
j_gene: TRBJ1-2
CDR3aa: CASSVEGTSFGYGYTF

v_gene: TRBV6-1
d_gene: NA
len: 11
j_gene: TRBJ2-7
CDR3aa: CASLEFYEQYF

v_gene: TRBV5-1
d_gene: NA
len: 14
j_gene: TRBJ1-2
CDR3aa: CASSLGRAPYGYTF

v_gene: TRBV18
d_gene: TRBD1
len: 15
j_gene: TRBJ1-6
CDR3aa: CASSRDRGHDSPLHF

v_gene: TRBV6-6
d_gene: NA
len: 11
j_gene: TRBJ1-5
CDR3aa: CASSSNQPQHF

v_gene: TRBV7-8
d_gene: NA
len: 14
j_gene: TRBJ1-3
CDR3aa: CASSLSYSGNTIYF

v_gene: TRBV5-6
d_gene: NA
len: 14
j_gene: TRBJ1-1
CDR3aa: CASSYFLQGSEAFF

v_gene: TRBV10-3
d_gene: TRBD1
len: 14
j_gene: TRBJ2-5
CDR3aa: CAIRDRDGTETQYF

v_gene: TRBV7-3
d_gene: NA
len: 15
j_gene: TRBJ1-2
CDR3aa: CASRSTPQGSDGYTF

v_gene: TRBV5-6
d_gene: TRBD1
len: 16
j_gene: TRBJ1-1
CDR3aa: CASSLRLGQGANKAFF

v_gene: TRBV2
d_gene: TRBD2
len: 15
j_gene: TRBJ2-5
CDR3aa: CASSYLAGGRETQYF

v_gene: TRBV2
d_gene: TRBD1
len: 15
j_gene: TRBJ1-5
CDR3aa: CASSARSQGSQPQHF

v_gene: TRBV19
d_gene: TRBD1
len: 16
j_gene: TRBJ1-2
CDR3aa: CASSIGTTGGNYGYTF

v_gene: TRBV2
d_gene: TRBD1
len: 15
j_gene: TRBJ1-4
CDR3aa: CASSETRGLNEKLFF

v_gene: TRBV6-1
d_gene: NA
len: 17
j_gene: TRBJ2-3
CDR3aa: CASSEKAVRRYTDTQYF

v_gene: TRBV7-2
d_gene: NA
len: 14
j_gene: TRBJ2-1
CDR3aa: CASSVGGPYNEQFF

v_gene: TRBV29-1
d_gene: NA
len: 12
j_gene: TRBJ1-1
CDR3aa: CSAATGYTEAFF

v_gene: TRBV10-3
d_gene: NA
len: 15
j_gene: TRBJ2-1
CDR3aa: CATERGQSSHNEQFF

v_gene: TRBV5-6
d_gene: TRBD1
len: 17
j_gene: TRBJ2-5
CDR3aa: CASSSGVTGAYQETQYF

v_gene: TRBV2
d_gene: TRBD2
len: 15
j_gene: TRBJ2-3
CDR3aa: CASSVTSGGVNTQYF